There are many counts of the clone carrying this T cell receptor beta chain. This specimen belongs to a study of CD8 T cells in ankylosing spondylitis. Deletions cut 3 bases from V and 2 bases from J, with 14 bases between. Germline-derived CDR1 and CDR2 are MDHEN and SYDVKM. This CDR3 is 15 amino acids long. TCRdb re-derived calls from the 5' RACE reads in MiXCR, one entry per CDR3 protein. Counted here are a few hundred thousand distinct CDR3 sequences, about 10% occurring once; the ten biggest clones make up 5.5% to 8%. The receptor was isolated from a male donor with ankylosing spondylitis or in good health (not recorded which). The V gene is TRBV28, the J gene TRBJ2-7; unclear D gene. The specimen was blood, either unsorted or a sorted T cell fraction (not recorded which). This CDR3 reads CASSFKAAGPYEQYF. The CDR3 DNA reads TGTGCCAGCAGTTTTAAGGCAGCCGGACCCTACGAGCAGTACTTC.